This is a list of T cell receptor beta chains from one sample in a study of T-cell reconstitution after alpha-beta-depleted transplantation in children. TCRdb used MiXCR to reprocess the PCR reads, holding one entry per CDR3 protein. Altogether 800,000 to 1,000,000 distinct CDR3 sequences are present, around 30% being singletons, with the ten largest covering around 30%. The sequencing here drew on PBMCs, mostly from graft donor cells, taken 360 days after TCRalphabeta/CD19-depleted stem cell transplant. The receptor set was obtained from a boy in the first two years of life who had a stem cell transplant for SCID, so the T cells may come from the graft donor. CDR3s include the opening cysteine and the closing phenylalanine or tryptophan. Each record gives: CDR3 DNA, CDR3 protein, J gene, V gene, D gene, clone size. D genes are given only for firm matches. Where a row states a size, it is once, few, many or the class of an expanded clone; other rows omit it.

cdr3_nt: TGCGCCAGCAGCTTGTCGCCAGGGCTAAACATTCAGTACTTC; cdr3_aa: CASSLSPGLNIQYF; j_call: TRBJ2-4; v_call: TRBV5-1; d_call: NA; clone_size: NA
cdr3_nt: TGTGCCAGCAGCCAAGATCCGGGGACAGGGATCCACGAGCAGTACTTC; cdr3_aa: CASSQDPGTGIHEQYF; j_call: TRBJ2-7; v_call: TRBV3-1; d_call: TRBD1; clone_size: few
cdr3_nt: TGCGCCAGCAGCTCGGGACAGGTGTACCAAGAGACCCAGTACTTC; cdr3_aa: CASSSGQVYQETQYF; j_call: TRBJ2-5; v_call: TRBV5-1; d_call: TRBD1; clone_size: NA
cdr3_nt: TGTGCCAGCAGTTTCCTAAATGTGGACACTGAAGCTTTCTTT; cdr3_aa: CASSFLNVDTEAFF; j_call: TRBJ1-1; v_call: TRBV12-3/TRBV12-4; d_call: NA; clone_size: few
cdr3_nt: TGTGCCACCAGCCACGCTATAGACGGGACTAGCACAGATACGCAGTATTTT; cdr3_aa: CATSHAIDGTSTDTQYF; j_call: TRBJ2-3; v_call: TRBV15; d_call: NA; clone_size: few
cdr3_nt: TGTGCCAGCAGACCTGGACCCCTGGGGACCCAGTACTTC; cdr3_aa: CASRPGPLGTQYF; j_call: TRBJ2-5; v_call: TRBV6-1; d_call: NA; clone_size: NA
cdr3_nt: TGCAGCGTTGGTATCCGCACAGATACGCAGTATTTT; cdr3_aa: CSVGIRTDTQYF; j_call: TRBJ2-3; v_call: TRBV29-1; d_call: NA; clone_size: NA
cdr3_nt: TGCGCCAGCAGCGAATCACAGGGGACAGAGCAGTACTTC; cdr3_aa: CASSESQGTEQYF; j_call: TRBJ2-7; v_call: TRBV5-1; d_call: TRBD1; clone_size: NA
cdr3_nt: TGCGCCAGCAGCCAAGATACCCCAGGGGCAAGAAATCAGCCCCAGCATTTT; cdr3_aa: CASSQDTPGARNQPQHF; j_call: TRBJ1-5; v_call: TRBV4-1; d_call: NA; clone_size: many
cdr3_nt: TGTGCCAGCAGCCAAATGCCCAGCTACAATGAGCAGTTCTTC; cdr3_aa: CASSQMPSYNEQFF; j_call: TRBJ2-1; v_call: TRBV3-1; d_call: NA; clone_size: NA
cdr3_nt: TGCGCCAGCAGCCCTCTCACGCGGGGGGGCTCCTACAATGAGCAGTTCTTC; cdr3_aa: CASSPLTRGGSYNEQFF; j_call: TRBJ2-1; v_call: TRBV5-1; d_call: TRBD2; clone_size: few
cdr3_nt: TGTGCCAGCAGCCAAGGATCGACCGGAAACACCATATATTTT; cdr3_aa: CASSQGSTGNTIYF; j_call: TRBJ1-3; v_call: TRBV14; d_call: NA; clone_size: NA
cdr3_nt: TGTGCCAGCAGTAACTTCGGCCGCGTTGGTGGGGCCAACGTCCTGACTTTC; cdr3_aa: CASSNFGRVGGANVLTF; j_call: TRBJ2-6; v_call: TRBV12-3/TRBV12-4; d_call: NA; clone_size: few
cdr3_nt: TGTGCCAGCAGCGTAGGAACTGGGACAGGCTACGAGCAGTACTTC; cdr3_aa: CASSVGTGTGYEQYF; j_call: TRBJ2-7; v_call: TRBV9; d_call: TRBD1; clone_size: few
cdr3_nt: TGTGCCAGCAGTTTAGGGCCGGGGGACAGGGGGGACTATGGCTACACCTTC; cdr3_aa: CASSLGPGDRGDYGYTF; j_call: TRBJ1-2; v_call: TRBV28; d_call: TRBD1; clone_size: NA
cdr3_nt: TGTGCCAGCAGTTTTCAGCGGGAAACCGGGGAGCTGTTTTTT; cdr3_aa: CASSFQRETGELFF; j_call: TRBJ2-2; v_call: TRBV12-3/TRBV12-4; d_call: TRBD2; clone_size: NA
cdr3_nt: TGTGCCAGCAGCCCCGGGGCGACGCGGGGCATTCAGTACTTC; cdr3_aa: CASSPGATRGIQYF; j_call: TRBJ2-4; v_call: TRBV7-2; d_call: NA; clone_size: NA
cdr3_nt: TGCGCCAGCAGCACAACGGGGGGTCTTAAAGAGACCCAGTACTTC; cdr3_aa: CASSTTGGLKETQYF; j_call: TRBJ2-5; v_call: TRBV5-1; d_call: TRBD2; clone_size: NA